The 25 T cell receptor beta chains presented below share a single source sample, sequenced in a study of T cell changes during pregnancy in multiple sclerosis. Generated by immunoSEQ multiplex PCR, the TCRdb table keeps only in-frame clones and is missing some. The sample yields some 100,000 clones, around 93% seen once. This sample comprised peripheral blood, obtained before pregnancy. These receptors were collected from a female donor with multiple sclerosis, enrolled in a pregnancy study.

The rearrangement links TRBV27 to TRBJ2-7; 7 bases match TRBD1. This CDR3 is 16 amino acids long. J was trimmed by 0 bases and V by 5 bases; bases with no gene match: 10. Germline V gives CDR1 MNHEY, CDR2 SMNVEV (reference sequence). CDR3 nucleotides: TGTGCCAGCAGTCCACGACAGGGAAGCCCCTCCTACGAGCAGTACTTC. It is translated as CASSPRQGSPSYEQYF.

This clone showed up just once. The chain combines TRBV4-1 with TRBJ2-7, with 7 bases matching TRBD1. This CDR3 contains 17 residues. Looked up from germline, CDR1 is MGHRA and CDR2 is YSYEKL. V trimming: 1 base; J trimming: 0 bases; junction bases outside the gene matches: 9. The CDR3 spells CASSQAPRGPFSYEQYF. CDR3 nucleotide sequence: TGCGCCAGCAGCCAAGCCCCGAGGGGGCCGTTCTCCTACGAGCAGTACTTC.

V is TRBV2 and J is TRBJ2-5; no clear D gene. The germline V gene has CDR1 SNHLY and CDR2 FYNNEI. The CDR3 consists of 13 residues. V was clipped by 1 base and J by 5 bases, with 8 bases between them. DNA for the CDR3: TGTGCCAGCAGTGAAGGAACCAGGGAGACCCAGTACTTC. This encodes CASSEGTRETQYF.

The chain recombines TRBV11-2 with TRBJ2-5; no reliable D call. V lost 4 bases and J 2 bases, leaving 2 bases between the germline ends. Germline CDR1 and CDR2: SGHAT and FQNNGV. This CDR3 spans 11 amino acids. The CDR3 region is CASSSQETQYF. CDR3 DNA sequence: TGTGCCAGCAGCTCTCAAGAGACCCAGTACTTC.

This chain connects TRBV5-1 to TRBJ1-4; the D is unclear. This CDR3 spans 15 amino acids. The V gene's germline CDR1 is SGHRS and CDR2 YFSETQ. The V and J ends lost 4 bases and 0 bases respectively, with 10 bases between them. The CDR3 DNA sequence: TGCGCCAGCAGCCCCAGATTTGCAACTAATGAAAAACTGTTTTTT. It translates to CASSPRFATNEKLFF.

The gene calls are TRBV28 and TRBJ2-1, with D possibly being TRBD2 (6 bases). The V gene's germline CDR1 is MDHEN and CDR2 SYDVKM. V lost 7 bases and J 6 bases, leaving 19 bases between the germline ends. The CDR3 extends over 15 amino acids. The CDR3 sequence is CASISGVLSLNEQFF. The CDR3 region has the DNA TGTGCCAGCATTAGCGGTGTCCTTTCCCTCAATGAGCAGTTCTTC.

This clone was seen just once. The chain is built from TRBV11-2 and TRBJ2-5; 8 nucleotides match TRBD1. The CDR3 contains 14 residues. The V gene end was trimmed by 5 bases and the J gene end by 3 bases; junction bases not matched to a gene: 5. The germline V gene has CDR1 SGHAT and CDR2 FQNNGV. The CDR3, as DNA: TGTGCCAGCAGCCAGCACAGGGGGAAAGAGACCCAGTACTTC. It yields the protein CASSQHRGKETQYF.

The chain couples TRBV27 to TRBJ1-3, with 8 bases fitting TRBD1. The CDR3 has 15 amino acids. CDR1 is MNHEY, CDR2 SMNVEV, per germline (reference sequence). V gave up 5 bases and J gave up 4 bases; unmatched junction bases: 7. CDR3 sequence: CASSPDRGSGNTIYF. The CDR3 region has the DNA TGTGCCAGCAGTCCCGACAGGGGCTCAGGAAACACCATATATTTT.

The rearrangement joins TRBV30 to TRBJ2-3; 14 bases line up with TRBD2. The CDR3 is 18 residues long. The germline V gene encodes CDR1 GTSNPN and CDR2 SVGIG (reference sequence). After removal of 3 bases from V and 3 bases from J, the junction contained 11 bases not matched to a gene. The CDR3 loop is CAWRWGGTSGSWTDTQYF. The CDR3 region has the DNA TGTGCCTGGAGATGGGGCGGGACTAGCGGGAGCTGGACAGATACGCAGTATTTT.

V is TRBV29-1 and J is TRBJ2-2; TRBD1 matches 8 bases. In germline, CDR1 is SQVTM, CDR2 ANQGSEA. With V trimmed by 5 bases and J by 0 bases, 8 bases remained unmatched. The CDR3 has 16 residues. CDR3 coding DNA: TGCAGCGTTAGGACTCAGGGACAGGCGAACACCGGGGAGCTGTTTTTT. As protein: CSVRTQGQANTGELFF.

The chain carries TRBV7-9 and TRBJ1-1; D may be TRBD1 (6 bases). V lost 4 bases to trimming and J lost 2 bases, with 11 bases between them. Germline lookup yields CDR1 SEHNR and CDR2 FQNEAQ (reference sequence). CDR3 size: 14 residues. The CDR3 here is CASSYGTSNTEAFF. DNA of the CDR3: TGTGCCAGCAGCTACGGGACATCTAACACTGAAGCTTTCTTT.

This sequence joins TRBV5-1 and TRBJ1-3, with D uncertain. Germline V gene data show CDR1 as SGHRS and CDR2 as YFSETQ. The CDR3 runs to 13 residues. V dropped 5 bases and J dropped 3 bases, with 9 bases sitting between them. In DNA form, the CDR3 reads TGCGCCAGCAGTTCCACCGGTGGAAACACCATATATTTT. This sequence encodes CASSSTGGNTIYF.

The DNA of the CDR3 is TGTGCCAGCAGTTACTCGAGGACAGGGCCCTATGGCTACACCTTC. Translation: CASSYSRTGPYGYTF. The chain carries TRBV6-5 and TRBJ1-2, with 8 bases identical to TRBD1. From germline, CDR1 is MNHEY and CDR2 SVGAGI. The CDR3 contains 15 residues. Trimming cost V 0 bases and J 4 bases; bases outside gene matches: 4.

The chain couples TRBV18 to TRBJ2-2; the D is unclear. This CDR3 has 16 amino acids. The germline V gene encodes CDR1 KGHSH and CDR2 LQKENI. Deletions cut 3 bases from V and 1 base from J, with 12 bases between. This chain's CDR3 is CASSPLLAQNTGELFF. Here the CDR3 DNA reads TGTGCCAGCTCACCCCTATTAGCCCAGAACACCGGGGAGCTGTTTTTT. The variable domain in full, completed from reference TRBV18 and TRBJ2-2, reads NAGVMQNPRHLVRRRGQEARLRCSPMKGHSHVYWYRQLPEEGLKFMVYLQKENIIDESGMPKERFSAEFPKEGPSILRIQQVVRGDSAAYFCASSPLLAQNTGELFFGEGSRLTVL.

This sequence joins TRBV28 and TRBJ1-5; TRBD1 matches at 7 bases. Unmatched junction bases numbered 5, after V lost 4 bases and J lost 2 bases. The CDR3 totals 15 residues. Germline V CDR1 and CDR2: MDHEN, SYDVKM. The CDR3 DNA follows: TGTGCCAGCAGTTCCCTCAGGGGGGGCAATCAGCCCCAGCATTTT. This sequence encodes CASSSLRGGNQPQHF.

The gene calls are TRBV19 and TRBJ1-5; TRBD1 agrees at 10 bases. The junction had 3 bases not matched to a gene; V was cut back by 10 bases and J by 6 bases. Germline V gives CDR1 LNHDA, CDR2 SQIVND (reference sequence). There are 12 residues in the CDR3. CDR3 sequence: CATRTGGQPQHF. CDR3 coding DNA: TGTGCCACTAGGACAGGGGGTCAGCCCCAGCATTTT.

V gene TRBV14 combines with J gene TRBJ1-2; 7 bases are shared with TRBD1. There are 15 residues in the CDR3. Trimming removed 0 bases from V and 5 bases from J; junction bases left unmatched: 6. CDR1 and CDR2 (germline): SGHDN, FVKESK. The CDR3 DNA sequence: TGTGCCAGCAGCCAAGATAGAGGGGGCTGGTATGGCTACACCTTC. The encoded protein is CASSQDRGGWYGYTF.

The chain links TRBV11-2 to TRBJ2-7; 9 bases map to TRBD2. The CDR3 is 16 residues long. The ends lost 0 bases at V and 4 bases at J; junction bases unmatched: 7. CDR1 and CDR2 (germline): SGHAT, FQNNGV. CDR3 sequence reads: CASSLELGSGSYEQYF. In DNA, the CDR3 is TGTGCCAGCAGCTTAGAGCTGGGTAGCGGGAGTTACGAGCAGTACTTC.

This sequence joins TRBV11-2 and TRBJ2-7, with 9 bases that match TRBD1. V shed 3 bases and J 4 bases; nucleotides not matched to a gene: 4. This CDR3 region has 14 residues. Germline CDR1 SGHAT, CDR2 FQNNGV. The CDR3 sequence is CASSLYRGQYEQYF. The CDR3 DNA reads TGTGCCAGCAGCTTGTACAGGGGGCAATACGAGCAGTACTTC. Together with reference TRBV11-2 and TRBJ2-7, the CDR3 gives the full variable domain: EAGVAQSPRYKIIEKRQSVAFWCNPISGHATLYWYQQILGQGPKLLIQFQNNGVVDDSQLPKDRFSAERLKGVDSTLKIQPAKLEDSAVYLCASSLYRGQYEQYFGPGTRLTVT.

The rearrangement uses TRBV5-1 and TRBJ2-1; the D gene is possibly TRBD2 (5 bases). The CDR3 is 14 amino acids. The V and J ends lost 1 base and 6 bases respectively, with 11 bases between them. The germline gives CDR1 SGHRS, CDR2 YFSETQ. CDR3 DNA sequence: TGCGCCAGCAGCTTGACGGGATCGGGCAATGAGCAGTTCTTC. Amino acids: CASSLTGSGNEQFF.

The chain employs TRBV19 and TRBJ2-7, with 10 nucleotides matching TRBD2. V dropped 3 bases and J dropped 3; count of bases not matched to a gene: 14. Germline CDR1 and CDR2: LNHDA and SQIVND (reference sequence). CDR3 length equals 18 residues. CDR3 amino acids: CASSMRTSGPDLYYEQYF. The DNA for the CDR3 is TGTGCCAGTAGTATGAGGACTAGCGGACCGGATCTTTACTACGAGCAGTACTTC.

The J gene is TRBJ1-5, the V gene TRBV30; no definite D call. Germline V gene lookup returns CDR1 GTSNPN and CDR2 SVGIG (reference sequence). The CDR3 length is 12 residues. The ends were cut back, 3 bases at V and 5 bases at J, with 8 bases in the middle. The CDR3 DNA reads TGTGCCTGGAGCGATCAGGATCAGCCCCAGCATTTT. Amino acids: CAWSDQDQPQHF.

The CDR3 DNA follows: TGTGCCAGCAGCCGAGGCGGGGTCAGCACAGATACGCAGTATTTT. Its protein product is CASSRGGVSTDTQYF. The chain couples TRBV14 to TRBJ2-3; weak D call: TRBD2 (6 bases). CDR3 length: 15 amino acids. Germline assignment: CDR1 SGHDN and CDR2 FVKESK. V was clipped by 4 bases and J by 0 bases, with 11 bases between them.

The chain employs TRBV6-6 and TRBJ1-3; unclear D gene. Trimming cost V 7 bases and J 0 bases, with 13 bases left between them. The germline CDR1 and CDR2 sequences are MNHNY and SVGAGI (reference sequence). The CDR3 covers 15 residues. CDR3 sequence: CASTFQGSSGNTIYF. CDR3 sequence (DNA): TGTGCCAGCACTTTCCAAGGGAGCTCTGGAAACACCATATATTTT.

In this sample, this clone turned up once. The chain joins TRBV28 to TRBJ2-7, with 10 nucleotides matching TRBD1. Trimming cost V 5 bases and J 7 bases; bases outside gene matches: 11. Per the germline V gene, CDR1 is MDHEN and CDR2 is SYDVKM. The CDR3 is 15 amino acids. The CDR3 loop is CASSPTGTGEWEQYF. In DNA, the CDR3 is TGTGCCAGCAGTCCGACTGGGACAGGGGAGTGGGAGCAGTACTTC.